Below are 18 T cell receptor beta chains sequenced from a single sample in a study of T cells in Graves' hyperthyroidism and ophthalmopathy. Amplified TCR beta CDR3 regions derived from RNA transcripts. The primer set for the first-round RT-PCR of the TCR CDR3 was HTBI. TCRdb reanalysed the multiplex PCR reads using MiXCR and keeps one entry per CDR3 protein. The sample shows under 750,000 distinct CDR3 sequences, approximately 19% of them seen only once. Sequencing was performed on blood. Source of these receptors: a woman in her 50s with Graves' hyperthyroidism that later progressed to Graves' ophthalmopathy.

This clonotype has just a few counts. The rearrangement uses TRBV10-3 and TRBJ2-1, with unresolved D. V lost 2 bases, J lost 4 bases, and 6 bases lay in between. Germline loops: CDR1 ENHRY, CDR2 SYGVKD. The CDR3 sequence is 13 residues long. The CDR3 nucleotides are TGTGCCATCAGTGAGCCGGAGTACAATGAGCAGTTCTTC. Translated, it gives CAISEPEYNEQFF.

V usage is TRBV12-5 and J usage is TRBJ1-5; D ambiguous. This CDR3 region has 12 residues. With 2 bases removed from V and 5 bases from J, the gap between germline ends came to 4 bases. Germline assignment: CDR1 LGHNT and CDR2 FRNRAP. The DNA of the CDR3 is TGTGCTAGTGGTTTGCCGGATCAGCCCCAGCATTTT. It translates to CASGLPDQPQHF.

This clonotype has a handful of counts. Compared with germline, one end of the junction differs, possibly owing to a read error. V usage is TRBV12-3 or TRBV12-4 and J usage is TRBJ1-5; D is uncertain. The CDR3 has 15 amino acids. Here the CDR3 reads CASTLHHPTDQPQHF. The CDR3, as DNA: TGTGCCAGCACTTTACACCATCCCACTGATCAGCCCCAGCATTTT.

This sequence joins TRBV5-1 and TRBJ1-3, with D unresolved. CDR1 is SGHRS, CDR2 YFSETQ, per germline. V was pared by 6 bases and J by 0 bases, with 10 bases between. There are 14 residues in the CDR3. The CDR3, as DNA: TGCGCCAGCACCGAGGCCCCCTCTGGAAACACCATATATTTT. Translated: CASTEAPSGNTIYF.

The V gene is TRBV11-1, the J gene TRBJ2-1; TRBD2 aligns across 12 bases. Germline CDR1 reads SGHAT; CDR2 reads FQDESV (reference sequence). The CDR3 extends over 18 amino acids. The trim removed 1 base at V and 8 bases at J, leaving 12 bases unmatched. As DNA, the CDR3 is TGTGCCAGCAGCTTAGGCCTAGCGGGGGGGCTCTCCTGGTATGAGCAGTTCTTC. Protein sequence: CASSLGLAGGLSWYEQFF.

As concerns this clonotype: A read error may explain this, as a much larger clone is one base away. V usage is TRBV12-3 or TRBV12-4 and J usage is TRBJ1-4; tentative D call: TRBD1 (5 bases). The CDR3 contains 16 residues. CDR3: CASSLTGVATNEKLLF. The CDR3 DNA is TGTGCCAGCAGTTTAACGGGGGTTGCGACTAATGAAAAACTGCTTTTT.

The chain recombines TRBV24-1 with TRBJ2-5; TRBD1 might be the D (6 bases). CDR3 length equals 14 residues. Germline V gene data show CDR1 as KGHDR and CDR2 as SFDVKD. V shed 5 bases and J shed 5 bases, with 14 bases lying between them. DNA of the CDR3: TGTGCCACCAGTGGTCCAGGGGAATGGGAGACCCAGTACTTC. This sequence encodes CATSGPGEWETQYF.

V gene TRBV6-1 combines with J gene TRBJ1-5; possible D gene TRBD1, 5 bases. The CDR3 extends over 14 amino acids. The germline V gene has CDR1 MNHNS and CDR2 SASEGT. Trimming cost V 6 bases and J 3 bases, with 12 bases left between them. CDR3 nucleotide sequence: TGTGCCAGCAGAGCAGGAGGGGCCAATCAGCCCCAGCATTTT. Amino acid sequence: CASRAGGANQPQHF.

J is TRBJ1-2 and V is TRBV5-1; 10 bases agree with TRBD1. CDR3 size: 13 residues. In germline, CDR1 is SGHRS, CDR2 YFSETQ. Losses at the gene ends were 4 bases for V and 8 bases for J; bases not matched to a gene: 5. The CDR3, as DNA: TGCGCCAGCAGCCGACAGGGGGCGCAAGGCTACACCTTC. Translated, it gives CASSRQGAQGYTF.

This clonotype was seen more than once but under ten times. The chain recombines TRBV19 with TRBJ2-2, with D unresolved. CDR1 LNHDA and CDR2 SQIVND come from the germline V gene (reference sequence). V was trimmed by 6 bases and J by 7 bases, leaving 6 bases between them. This CDR3 region has 11 residues. DNA for the CDR3: TGTGCCAGTAGCTCTAACGGGGAGCTGTTTTTT. Protein product: CASSSNGELFF.

At least ten counts were recorded for this clonotype. The chain links TRBV7-3 to TRBJ2-2, with 11 bases matching TRBD2. V lost 4 bases to trimming and J lost 7 bases; unmatched junction nucleotides: 8. CDR1 is SGHTA and CDR2 is FQGTGA in the germline V gene. CDR3 length equals 16 residues. The CDR3 region has the DNA TGTGCCAGCAGCTCCTCGTTTAGCGGGGGGGTCGGGGAGCTGTTTTTT. This codes for CASSSSFSGGVGELFF.

This clonotype was detected ten times or more. The chain combines TRBV20-1 with TRBJ2-3, with 10 bases that match TRBD1. The CDR3 is 18 amino acids. Germline lookup yields CDR1 DFQATT and CDR2 SNEGSKA (reference sequence). Trimming removed 2 bases from V and 0 bases from J; junction bases left unmatched: 11. The CDR3 DNA is TGCAGTGCTAGAAAAGACAGGGGGCCGTTTTCTAGCACAGATACGCAGTATTTT. As protein: CSARKDRGPFSSTDTQYF.

The rearrangement uses TRBV19 and TRBJ1-5, with D possibly matching TRBD1 (5 bases). Germline V gives CDR1 LNHDA, CDR2 SQIVND (reference sequence). The CDR3 totals 15 residues. V lost 3 bases and J 16 bases, leaving 25 bases between the germline ends. The CDR3 protein is CASSITGPGTQLPHF. CDR3 coding DNA: TGTGCCAGTAGTATTACGGGGCCCGGCACCCAGCTCCCCCATTTT.

The sample holds many counts of this clonotype. The chain links TRBV27 to TRBJ1-5, with D uncertain. Trimming took off 4 bases at V and 0 bases at J, with 10 bases between the two ends. Germline V lookup: CDR1 MNHEY, CDR2 SMNVEV (reference sequence). The CDR3 has 15 residues. CDR3 protein: CASSSLGYSNQPQHF. CDR3 coding DNA: TGTGCCAGCAGTTCCCTTGGGTATAGCAATCAGCCCCAGCATTTT.

This clonotype was detected a few times. The chain links TRBV20-1 to TRBJ1-5, with TRBD1 matching 10 bases. The V and J ends lost 2 bases and 4 bases, in that order; junction bases with no gene match: 5. The germline V gene encodes CDR1 DFQATT and CDR2 SNEGSKA (reference sequence). The CDR3 extends over 15 amino acids. CDR3 region: CSARPGTGANQPQHF. Here the CDR3 DNA reads TGCAGTGCTAGACCCGGGACAGGGGCGAATCAGCCCCAGCATTTT.

This clonotype was observed a few times. The chain carries TRBV9 and TRBJ1-5, with a weak D call TRBD1 (5 bases). Germline V gene sequence: CDR1 SGDLS, CDR2 YYNGEE. With 3 bases removed from V and 3 bases from J, the gap between germline ends came to 10 bases. This CDR3 spans 14 amino acids. Here the CDR3 DNA reads TGTGCCAGCAGCGCGGGACTTCCCAATCAGCCCCAGCATTTT. Protein: CASSAGLPNQPQHF.

CDR3 DNA sequence: TGTGCCAGCAGTGGGGGGACGAGAAATCAGCCCCAGCATTTT. It codes for CASSGGTRNQPQHF. The V gene is TRBV6-2 or TRBV6-3, the J gene TRBJ1-5; D is perhaps TRBD1 (5 bases). Per the germline V gene, CDR1 is MNHEY and CDR2 is SVGEGT. This CDR3 comprises 14 residues. Trimming pared 5 bases from V and 4 bases from J, leaving 12 bases between.

V is TRBV30 and J is TRBJ1-2; 9 bases are a match to TRBD1. The junction had 3 bases not matched to a gene; V was cut back by 1 base and J by 0 bases. Germline-derived CDR1 and CDR2 are GTSNPN and SVGIG (reference sequence). This CDR3 comprises 15 residues. The CDR3, as DNA: TGTGCCTGGAGTGCCCGACAGGGGGCTAACTATGGCTACACCTTC. It is translated as CAWSARQGANYGYTF.